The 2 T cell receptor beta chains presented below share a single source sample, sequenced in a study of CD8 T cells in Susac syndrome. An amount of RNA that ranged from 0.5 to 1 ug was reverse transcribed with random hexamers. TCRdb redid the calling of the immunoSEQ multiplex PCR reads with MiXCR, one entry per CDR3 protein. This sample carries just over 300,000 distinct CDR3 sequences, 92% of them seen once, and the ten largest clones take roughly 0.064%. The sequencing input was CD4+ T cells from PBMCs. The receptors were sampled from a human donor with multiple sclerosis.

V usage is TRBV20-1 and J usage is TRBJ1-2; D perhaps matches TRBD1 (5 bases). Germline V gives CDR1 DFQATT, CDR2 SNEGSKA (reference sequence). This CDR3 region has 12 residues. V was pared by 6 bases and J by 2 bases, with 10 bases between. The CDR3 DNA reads TGCAGTGCCGACAGCGTCAACTATGGCTACACCTTC. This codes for CSADSVNYGYTF.

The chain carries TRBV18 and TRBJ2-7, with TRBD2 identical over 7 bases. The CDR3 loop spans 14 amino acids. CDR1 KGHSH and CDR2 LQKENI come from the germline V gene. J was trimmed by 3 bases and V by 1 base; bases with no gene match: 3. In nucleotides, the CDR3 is TGTGCCAGCTCACCACGTCTAGCGGACTACGAGCAGTACTTC. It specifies CASSPRLADYEQYF.